What follows are 10 T cell receptor beta chains derived from one specimen sequenced in a study of identical twins (dated by TCRdb to about 2016). The receptor library was made with 5' RACE. TCRdb lists the instrument as Illumina HiSeq 2000. Through fastp at Q25 and MiXCR, TCRdb rebuilt clones from the public reads, retaining in-frame beta chains. For every CDR3 protein sequence, its rows merge into one entry that carries the most common genes and DNA. The sample table records about 490,000 distinct CDR3 sequences; roughly 15% of these occur just once. The top ten clones comprise 0.44% of the sample. This sample also appeared in a second study, on yellow fever vaccine responses in identical twins.

Sequenced material: CD4+ T cells sorted from blood. The origin of the receptors is a woman younger than 35 in good health.

This clonotype showed up just a few times. The V and J genes are TRBV5-6 and TRBJ2-3; a weak D match, TRBD1 (5 bases). There are 13 residues in the CDR3. Per germline, CDR1 SGHDT and CDR2 YYEEEE. The ends were cut back, 3 bases at V and 3 bases at J, with 8 bases in the middle. CDR3 nucleotide sequence: TGTGCCAGCAGCTATGACAGAACAGATACGCAGTATTTT. Protein: CASSYDRTDTQYF.

The genes are TRBV7-3 and TRBJ2-5; the match to TRBD2 covers 13 bases. The V and J ends lost 5 bases and 3 bases, in that order; junction bases with no gene match: 3. This CDR3 comprises 15 residues. The germline CDR1 and CDR2 sequences are SGHTA and FQGTGA. The CDR3 DNA reads as TGTGCCAGCAGCCGCGGGACTAGCGGGAAAGAGACCCAGTACTTC. This sequence encodes CASSRGTSGKETQYF.

The chain employs TRBV6-2 or TRBV6-3 and TRBJ2-1; 14 positions match TRBD2. Losses at the gene ends were 1 base for V and 12 bases for J; bases not matched to a gene: 8. The CDR3 is made up of 16 amino acids. CDR1 MNHEY and CDR2 SVGEGT come from the germline V gene. For the CDR3, the DNA is TGTGCCAGCAGTTACTTTGGACTAGCGGGAGGTCTTTGGCAGTTCTTC. It translates to CASSYFGLAGGLWQFF.

There are a few counts of this clonotype. V gene TRBV27 combines with J gene TRBJ2-7; 10 bases line up with TRBD2. Germline CDR1 is MNHEY and CDR2 is SMNVEV (reference sequence). The CDR3 totals 17 residues. The V and J ends lost 6 bases and 6 bases, in that order; junction bases with no gene match: 17. The CDR3 bases are TGTGCCAGCAGAAAAACCGGGACTAGCGCGATCCTCCTCGAGCAGTACTTC. Protein: CASRKTGTSAILLEQYF.

This clonotype was counted only a few times. V is TRBV11-2 and J is TRBJ2-7, with TRBD1 identical over 7 bases. CDR1 and CDR2 from the germline V gene are SGHAT and FQNNGV. CDR3 length: 15 amino acids. The ends lost 4 bases at V and 3 bases at J; junction bases unmatched: 9. The CDR3 is CASSSPIRDSYEQYF. The CDR3 nucleotides are TGTGCCAGCAGCTCACCAATCCGGGACAGCTACGAGCAGTACTTC. Complete variable domain (other parts from reference TRBV11-2 and TRBJ2-7): EAGVAQSPRYKIIEKRQSVAFWCNPISGHATLYWYQQILGQGPKLLIQFQNNGVVDDSQLPKDRFSAERLKGVDSTLKIQPAKLEDSAVYLCASSSPIRDSYEQYFGPGTRLTVT.

This chain connects TRBV20-1 to TRBJ2-7, with 8 bases aligning to TRBD1. Germline trimming cut 6 bases from V and 2 bases from J; bases unmatched to any gene: 3. This CDR3 is 12 amino acids long. From germline, CDR1 is DFQATT and CDR2 SNEGSKA (reference sequence). This CDR3 is CSATRGPYEQYF. The CDR3 DNA follows: TGCAGTGCAACCAGGGGGCCCTACGAGCAGTACTTC.

V gene TRBV12-5 combines with J gene TRBJ2-3; D not certain. CDR1 and CDR2 from the germline V gene are LGHNT and FRNRAP. The CDR3 is made up of 11 amino acids. Trimming stripped 4 bases from V and 5 bases from J, with 4 bases between. The CDR3 bases are TGTGCTAGTGGTTCAAGAGATACGCAGTATTTT. Translated, it gives CASGSRDTQYF.

This clonotype was observed a handful of times. The J gene is TRBJ1-5, the V gene TRBV20-1, with D tentatively TRBD1 (5 bases). Trimming took 4 bases from V and 1 from J, leaving 11 bases between them. This CDR3 spans 14 amino acids. From germline, CDR1 is DFQATT and CDR2 SNEGSKA (reference sequence). This chain's CDR3 is CSANAGASNQPQHF. The CDR3 nucleotides read TGCAGTGCTAATGCTGGGGCAAGCAATCAGCCCCAGCATTTT.

This clonotype was recorded at least ten times. The chain combines TRBV5-1 with TRBJ2-2, with D possibly matching TRBD2 (6 bases). Trimming pared 5 bases from V and 5 bases from J, leaving 10 bases between. The CDR3 has 13 residues. CDR1 and CDR2 (germline): SGHRS, YFSETQ. In DNA, the CDR3 is TGCGCCAGCAGTCGGGACTCAACCGGGGAGCTGTTTTTT. It yields the protein CASSRDSTGELFF.

There are a few counts of this clonotype. The gene calls are TRBV12-3 or TRBV12-4 and TRBJ2-1; 7 bases map to TRBD2. The J segment lost 2 bases and the V segment lost 5 bases, leaving 9 bases of the junction unmatched. The length of the CDR3 is 16 residues. The CDR3 region has the DNA TGTGCCAGCAGTCCCCTTGAAGGGAGGGCCTACAATGAGCAGTTCTTC. It codes for CASSPLEGRAYNEQFF.